This TCR beta chain originates from a study of radiotherapy plus CTLA-4 blockade in lung cancer. Overall study context: Of all patients, approximately 19% responded objectively and 30% to 35% showed disease control.

In germline, CDR1 is SGHNT, CDR2 YENEEA. The CDR3 loop spans 16 amino acids. Trimming at V came to 5 bases and at J to 5 bases, leaving 11 bases not matched to a gene. With regard to this clone: Its antigen is not identified.

Overall study findings and caveats: Some TCR clones had been derived from tumors. These clones expanded in peripheral blood after radiotherapy plus ipilimumab.

Measured with immunoSEQ multiplex PCR; TCRdb has only the in-frame clones, and not every one. The sample lists around 45,000 clones, 88% occurring once. The V call is TRBV11-3, the J call TRBJ2-1, with 8 nucleotides matching TRBD1. The clonotype originates from a human donor with non-small cell lung cancer whose response to radiotherapy plus ipilimumab could not be evaluated. Sequenced here: peripheral blood, sampled from a patient treated with radiotherapy plus ipilimumab. CDR3 DNA sequence: TGTGCCAGCAGCCCAAGGACAGGGTCAATGAACAATGAGCAGTTCTTC. Encoded protein: CASSPRTGSMNNEQFF.